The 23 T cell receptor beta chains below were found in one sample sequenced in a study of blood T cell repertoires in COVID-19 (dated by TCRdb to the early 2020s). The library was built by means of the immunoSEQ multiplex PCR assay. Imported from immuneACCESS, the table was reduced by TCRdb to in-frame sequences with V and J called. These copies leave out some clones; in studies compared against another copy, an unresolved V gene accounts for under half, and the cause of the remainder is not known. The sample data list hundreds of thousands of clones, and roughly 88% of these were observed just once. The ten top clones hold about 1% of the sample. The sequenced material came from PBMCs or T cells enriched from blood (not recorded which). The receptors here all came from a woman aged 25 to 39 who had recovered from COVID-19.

CDR3 sequence (DNA): TGCAGCGTTAACATTCTAATCACAGGGGGCAGAGGCTACACCTTC. It yields the protein CSVNILITGGRGYTF. This chain uses TRBV29-1 with TRBJ1-2; 9 bases fit TRBD1. Germline V CDR1 and CDR2: SQVTM, ANQGSEA. The trim removed 5 bases at V and 8 bases at J, leaving 15 bases unmatched. The CDR3 consists of 15 residues.

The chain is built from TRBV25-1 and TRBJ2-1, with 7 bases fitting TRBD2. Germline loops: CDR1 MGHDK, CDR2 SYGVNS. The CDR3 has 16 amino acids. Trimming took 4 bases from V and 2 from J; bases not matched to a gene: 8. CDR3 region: CASSGIREEPYNEQFF. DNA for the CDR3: TGTGCCAGCAGTGGGATCCGGGAGGAGCCCTACAATGAGCAGTTCTTC.

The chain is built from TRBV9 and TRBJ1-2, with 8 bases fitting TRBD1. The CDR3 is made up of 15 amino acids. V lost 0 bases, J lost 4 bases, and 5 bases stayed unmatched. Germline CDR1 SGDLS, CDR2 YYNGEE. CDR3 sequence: CASSVGDRGSYGYTF. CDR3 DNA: TGTGCCAGCAGCGTAGGTGACAGGGGATCCTATGGCTACACCTTC.

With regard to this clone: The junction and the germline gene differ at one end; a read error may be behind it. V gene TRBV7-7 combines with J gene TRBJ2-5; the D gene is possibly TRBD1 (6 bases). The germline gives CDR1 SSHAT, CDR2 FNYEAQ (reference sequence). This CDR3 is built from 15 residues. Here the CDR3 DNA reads TGTGCTAGCAGTTCCAATACAGGGTTTCAAGAGACCCAGTACTTC. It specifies CASSSNTGFQETQYF.

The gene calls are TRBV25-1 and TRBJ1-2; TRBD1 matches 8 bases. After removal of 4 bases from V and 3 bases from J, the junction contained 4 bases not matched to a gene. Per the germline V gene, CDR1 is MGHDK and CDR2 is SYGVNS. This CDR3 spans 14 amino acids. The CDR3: CASSAGQEYYGYTF. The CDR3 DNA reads TGTGCCAGCAGTGCGGGACAGGAGTACTATGGCTACACCTTC.

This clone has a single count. In nucleotides, the CDR3 is TGTGCCAGCAGTTACTGGACACCACAAGAGACCCAGTACTTC. Its protein is CASSYWTPQETQYF. V and J are TRBV6-2 or TRBV6-3 and TRBJ2-5; D possibly corresponds to TRBD1 (5 bases). The V gene's germline CDR1 is MNHEY and CDR2 SVGEGT. V was clipped by 1 base and J by 2 bases, with 8 bases between them. The CDR3 contains 14 residues.

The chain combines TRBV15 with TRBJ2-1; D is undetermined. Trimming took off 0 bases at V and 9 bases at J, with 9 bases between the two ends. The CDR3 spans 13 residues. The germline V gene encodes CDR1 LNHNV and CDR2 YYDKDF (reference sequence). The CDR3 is CATSRELVSEQFF. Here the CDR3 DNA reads TGTGCCACCAGCAGAGAGTTAGTTAGTGAGCAGTTCTTC.

This CDR3 is CATSNSLSDIFNSPLHF. The CDR3 DNA sequence: TGTGCCACCAGCAATTCACTGTCGGACATTTTTAATTCACCCCTCCACTTT. The chain recombines TRBV15 with TRBJ1-6; possibly TRBD1 for D (5 bases). V lost 4 bases to trimming and J lost 6 bases, with 19 bases between them. Per the germline V gene, CDR1 is LNHNV and CDR2 is YYDKDF (reference sequence). This CDR3 contains 17 residues.

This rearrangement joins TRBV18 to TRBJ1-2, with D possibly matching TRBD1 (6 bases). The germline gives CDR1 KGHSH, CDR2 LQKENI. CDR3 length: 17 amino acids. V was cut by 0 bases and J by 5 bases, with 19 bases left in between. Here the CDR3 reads CASSPPGGLSPEYGYTF. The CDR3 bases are TGTGCCAGCTCACCACCCGGGGGGCTGAGCCCCGAATATGGCTACACCTTC.

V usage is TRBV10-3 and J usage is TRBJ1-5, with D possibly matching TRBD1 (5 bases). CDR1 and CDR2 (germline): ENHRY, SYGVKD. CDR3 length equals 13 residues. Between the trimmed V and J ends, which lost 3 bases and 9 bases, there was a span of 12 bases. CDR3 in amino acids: CAISDTAGGPQHF. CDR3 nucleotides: TGTGCCATCAGTGATACTGCCGGGGGGCCCCAGCATTTT.

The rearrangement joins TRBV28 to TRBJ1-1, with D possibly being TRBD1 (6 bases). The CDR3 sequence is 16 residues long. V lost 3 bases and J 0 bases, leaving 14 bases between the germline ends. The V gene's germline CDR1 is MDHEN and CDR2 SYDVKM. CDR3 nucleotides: TGTGCCAGCAGTTTGCCGGACAGTCGAATGAACACTGAAGCTTTCTTT. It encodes CASSLPDSRMNTEAFF.

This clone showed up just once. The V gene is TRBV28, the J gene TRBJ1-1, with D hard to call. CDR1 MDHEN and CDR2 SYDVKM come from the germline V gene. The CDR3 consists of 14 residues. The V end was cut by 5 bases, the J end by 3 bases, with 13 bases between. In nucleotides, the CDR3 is TGTGCCAGCAGTCCCCCCGAGTTTTACACTGAAGCTTTCTTT. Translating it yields CASSPPEFYTEAFF.

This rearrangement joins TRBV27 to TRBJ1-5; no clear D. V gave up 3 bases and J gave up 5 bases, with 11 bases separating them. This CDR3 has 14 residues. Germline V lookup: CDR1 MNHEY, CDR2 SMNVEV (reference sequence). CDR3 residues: CASSLAQDYQPQHF. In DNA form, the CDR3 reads TGTGCCAGCAGTTTGGCGCAGGATTATCAGCCCCAGCATTTT.

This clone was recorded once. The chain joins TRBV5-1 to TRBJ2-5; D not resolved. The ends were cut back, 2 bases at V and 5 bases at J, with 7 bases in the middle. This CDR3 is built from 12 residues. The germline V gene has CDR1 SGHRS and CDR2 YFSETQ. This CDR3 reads CASSFEEETQYF. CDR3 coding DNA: TGCGCCAGCAGCTTTGAGGAGGAGACCCAGTACTTC.

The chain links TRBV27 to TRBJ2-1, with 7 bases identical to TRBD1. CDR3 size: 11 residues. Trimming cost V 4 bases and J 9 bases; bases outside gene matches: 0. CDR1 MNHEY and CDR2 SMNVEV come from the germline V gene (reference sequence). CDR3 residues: CASSYRGEQFF. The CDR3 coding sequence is TGTGCCAGCAGTTACAGGGGTGAGCAGTTCTTC.

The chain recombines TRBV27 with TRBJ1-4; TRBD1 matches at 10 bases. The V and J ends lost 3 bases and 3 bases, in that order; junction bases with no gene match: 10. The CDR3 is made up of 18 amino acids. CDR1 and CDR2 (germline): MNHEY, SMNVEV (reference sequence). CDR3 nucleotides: TGTGCCAGCAGTTTCGGCCCCGGGACAGGGGTCGCTAATGAAAAACTGTTTTTT. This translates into CASSFGPGTGVANEKLFF.

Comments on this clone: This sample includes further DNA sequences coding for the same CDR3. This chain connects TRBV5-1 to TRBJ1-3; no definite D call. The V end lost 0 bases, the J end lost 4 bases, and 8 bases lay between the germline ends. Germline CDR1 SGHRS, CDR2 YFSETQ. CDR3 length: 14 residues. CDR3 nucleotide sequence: TGCGCCAGCAGCTTGGGCACGGGGGGAAACACCATATATTTT. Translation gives CASSLGTGGNTIYF. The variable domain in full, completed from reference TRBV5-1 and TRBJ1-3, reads KAGVTQTPRYLIKTRGQQVTLSCSPISGHRSVSWYQQTPGQGLQFLFEYFSETQRNKGNFPGRFSGRQFSNSRSEMNVSTLELGDSALYLCASSLGTGGNTIYFGEGSWLTVV.

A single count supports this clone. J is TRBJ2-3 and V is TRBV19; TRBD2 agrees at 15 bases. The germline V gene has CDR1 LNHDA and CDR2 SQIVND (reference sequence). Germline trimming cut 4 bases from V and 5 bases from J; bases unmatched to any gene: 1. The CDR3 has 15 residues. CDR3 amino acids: CASSTGLAGGDTQYF. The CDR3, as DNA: TGTGCCAGTAGTACGGGACTAGCGGGAGGAGATACGCAGTATTTT.

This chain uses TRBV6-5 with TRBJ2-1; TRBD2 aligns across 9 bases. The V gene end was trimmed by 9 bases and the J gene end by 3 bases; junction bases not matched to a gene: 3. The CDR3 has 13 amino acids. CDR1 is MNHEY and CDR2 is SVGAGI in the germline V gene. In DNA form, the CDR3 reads TGTGCCAGTCTAGCGGGATTCTACAATGAGCAGTTCTTC. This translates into CASLAGFYNEQFF.

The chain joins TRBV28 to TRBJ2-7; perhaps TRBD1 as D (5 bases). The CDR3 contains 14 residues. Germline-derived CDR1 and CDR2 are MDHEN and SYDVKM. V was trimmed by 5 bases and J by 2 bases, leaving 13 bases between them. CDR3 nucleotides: TGTGCCAGCAGTCCGACAGATTTACCCTACGAGCAGTACTTC. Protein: CASSPTDLPYEQYF.

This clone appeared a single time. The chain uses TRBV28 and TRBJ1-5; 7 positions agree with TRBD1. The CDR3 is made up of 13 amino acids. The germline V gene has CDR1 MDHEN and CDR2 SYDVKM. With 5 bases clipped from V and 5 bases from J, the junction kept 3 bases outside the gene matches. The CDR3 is CASSPGGYQPQHF. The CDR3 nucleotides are TGTGCCAGCAGTCCAGGGGGTTATCAGCCCCAGCATTTT.

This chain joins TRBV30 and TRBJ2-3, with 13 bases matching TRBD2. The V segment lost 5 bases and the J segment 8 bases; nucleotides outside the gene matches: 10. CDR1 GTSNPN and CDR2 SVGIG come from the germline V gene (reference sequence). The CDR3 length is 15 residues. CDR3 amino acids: CAWELAGGKSGTQYF. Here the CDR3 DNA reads TGTGCCTGGGAACTAGCGGGGGGGAAATCGGGTACGCAGTATTTT.

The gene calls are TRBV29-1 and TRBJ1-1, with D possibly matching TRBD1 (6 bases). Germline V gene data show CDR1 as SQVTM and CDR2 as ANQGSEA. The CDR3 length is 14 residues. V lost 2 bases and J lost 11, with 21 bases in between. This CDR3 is CSVETGGGSVPAFF. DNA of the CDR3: TGCAGCGTTGAAACGGGTGGGGGCAGTGTCCCGGCTTTCTTT.